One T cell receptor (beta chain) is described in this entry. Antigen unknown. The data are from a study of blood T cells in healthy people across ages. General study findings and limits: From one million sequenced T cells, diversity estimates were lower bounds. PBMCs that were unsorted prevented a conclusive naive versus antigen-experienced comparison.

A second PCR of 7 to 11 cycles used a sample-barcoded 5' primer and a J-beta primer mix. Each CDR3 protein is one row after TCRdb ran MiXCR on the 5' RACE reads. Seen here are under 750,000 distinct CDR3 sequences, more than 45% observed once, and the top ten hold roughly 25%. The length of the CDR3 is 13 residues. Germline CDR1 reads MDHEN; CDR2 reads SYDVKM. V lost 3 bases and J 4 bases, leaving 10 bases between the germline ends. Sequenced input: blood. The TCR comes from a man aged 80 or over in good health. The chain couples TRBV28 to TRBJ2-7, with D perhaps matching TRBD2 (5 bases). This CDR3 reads CASSFQSGYEQYF. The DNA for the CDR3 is TGTGCCAGCAGTTTCCAGAGCGGATACGAGCAGTACTTC.